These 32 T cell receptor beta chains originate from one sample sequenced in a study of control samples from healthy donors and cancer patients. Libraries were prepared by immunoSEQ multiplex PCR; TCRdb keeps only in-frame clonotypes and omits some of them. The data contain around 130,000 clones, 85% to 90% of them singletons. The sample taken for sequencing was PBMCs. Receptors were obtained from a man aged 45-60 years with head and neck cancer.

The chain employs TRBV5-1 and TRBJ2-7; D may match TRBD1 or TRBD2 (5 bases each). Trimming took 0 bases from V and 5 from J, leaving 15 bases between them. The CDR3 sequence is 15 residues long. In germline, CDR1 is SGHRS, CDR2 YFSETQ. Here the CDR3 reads CASSLGRDPTDEQYF. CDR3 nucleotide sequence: TGCGCCAGCAGCTTGGGCAGGGACCCGACGGACGAGCAGTACTTC. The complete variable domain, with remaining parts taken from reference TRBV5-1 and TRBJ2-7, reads KAGVTQTPRYLIKTRGQQVTLSCSPISGHRSVSWYQQTPGQGLQFLFEYFSETQRNKGNFPGRFSGRQFSNSRSEMNVSTLELGDSALYLCASSLGRDPTDEQYFGPGTRLTVT.

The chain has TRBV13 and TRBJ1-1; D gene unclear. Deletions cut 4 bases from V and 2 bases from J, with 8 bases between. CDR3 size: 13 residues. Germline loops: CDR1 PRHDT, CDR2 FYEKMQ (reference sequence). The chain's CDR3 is CASSSRFNTEAFF. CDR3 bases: TGTGCCAGCAGCTCACGGTTCAACACTGAAGCTTTCTTT. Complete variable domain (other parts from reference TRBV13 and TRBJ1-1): AAGVIQSPRHLIKEKRETATLKCYPIPRHDTVYWYQQGPGQDPQFLISFYEKMQSDKGSIPDRFSAQQFSDYHSELNMSSLELGDSALYFCASSSRFNTEAFFGQGTRLTVV.

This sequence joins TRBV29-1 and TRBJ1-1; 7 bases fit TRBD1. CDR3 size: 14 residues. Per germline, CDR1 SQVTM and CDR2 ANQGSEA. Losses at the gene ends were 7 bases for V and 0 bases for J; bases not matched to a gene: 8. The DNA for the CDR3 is TGCAGCGCAAACCCGGGACAGATGAACACTGAAGCTTTCTTT. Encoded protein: CSANPGQMNTEAFF. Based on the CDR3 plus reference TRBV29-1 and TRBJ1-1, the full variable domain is SAVISQKPSRDICQRGTSLTIQCQVDSQVTMMFWYRQQPGQSLTLIATANQGSEATYESGFVIDKFPISRPNLTFSTLTVSNMSPEDSSIYLCSANPGQMNTEAFFGQGTRLTVV.

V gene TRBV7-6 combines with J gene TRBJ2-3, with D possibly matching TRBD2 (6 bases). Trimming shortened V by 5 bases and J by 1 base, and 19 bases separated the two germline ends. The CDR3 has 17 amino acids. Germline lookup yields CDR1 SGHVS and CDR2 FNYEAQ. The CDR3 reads CASSRGTIALGTDTQYF. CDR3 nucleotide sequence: TGTGCCAGCAGCCGCGGGACCATCGCTCTGGGCACAGATACGCAGTATTTT.

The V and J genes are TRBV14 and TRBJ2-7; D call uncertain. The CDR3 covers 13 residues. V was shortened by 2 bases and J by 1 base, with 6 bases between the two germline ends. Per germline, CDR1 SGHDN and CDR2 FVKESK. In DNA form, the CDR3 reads TGTGCCAGCAGCCAACGTGATTCCTACGAGCAGTACTTC. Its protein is CASSQRDSYEQYF.

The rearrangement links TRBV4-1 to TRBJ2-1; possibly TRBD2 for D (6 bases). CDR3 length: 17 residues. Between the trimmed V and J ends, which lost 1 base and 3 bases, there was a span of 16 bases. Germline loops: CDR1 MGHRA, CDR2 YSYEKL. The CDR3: CASSQALGGDFYNEQFF. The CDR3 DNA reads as TGCGCCAGCAGCCAAGCGCTAGGCGGGGATTTCTACAATGAGCAGTTCTTC.

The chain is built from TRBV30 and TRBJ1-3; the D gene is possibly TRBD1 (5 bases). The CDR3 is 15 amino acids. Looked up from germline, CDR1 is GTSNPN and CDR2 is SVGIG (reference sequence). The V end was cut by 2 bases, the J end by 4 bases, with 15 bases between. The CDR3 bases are TGTGCCTGGAGTTGGGGGACGGGAACGGGAAACACCATATATTTT. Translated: CAWSWGTGTGNTIYF.

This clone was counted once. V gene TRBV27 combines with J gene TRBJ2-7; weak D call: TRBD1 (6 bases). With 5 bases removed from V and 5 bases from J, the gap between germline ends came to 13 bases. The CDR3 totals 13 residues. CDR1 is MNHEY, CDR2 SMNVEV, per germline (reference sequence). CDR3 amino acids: CASSPGVTHEQYF. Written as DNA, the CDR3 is TGTGCCAGCAGTCCAGGGGTGACTCACGAGCAGTACTTC.

Written as DNA, the CDR3 is TGTGCCAGCAGCGTGACAGCGACCACGAGAGAGACCCAGTACTTC. Its protein is CASSVTATTRETQYF. The chain is built from TRBV5-6 and TRBJ2-5; weak D call: TRBD1 (5 bases). In germline, CDR1 is SGHDT, CDR2 YYEEEE. V shed 4 bases and J shed 4 bases, with 17 bases lying between them. This CDR3 has 15 amino acids. The entire variable domain, with the rest obtained from reference TRBV5-6 and TRBJ2-5, is as follows: DAGVTQSPTHLIKTRGQQVTLRCSPKSGHDTVSWYQQALGQGPQFIFQYYEEEERQRGNFPDRFSGHQFPNYSSELNVNALLLGDSALYLCASSVTATTRETQYFGPGTRLLVL.

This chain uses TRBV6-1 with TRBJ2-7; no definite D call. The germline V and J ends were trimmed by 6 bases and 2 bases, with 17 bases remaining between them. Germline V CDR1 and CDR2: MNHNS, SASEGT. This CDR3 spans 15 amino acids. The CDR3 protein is CASSYGPELPYEQYF. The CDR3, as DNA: TGTGCCAGCAGCTACGGGCCCGAACTCCCCTACGAGCAGTACTTC.

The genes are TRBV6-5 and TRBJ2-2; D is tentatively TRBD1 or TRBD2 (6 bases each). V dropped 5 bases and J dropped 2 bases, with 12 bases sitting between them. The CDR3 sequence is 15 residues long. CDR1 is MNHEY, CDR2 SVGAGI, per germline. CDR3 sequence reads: CASSQRGDNTGELFF. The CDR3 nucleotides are TGTGCCAGCAGTCAAAGGGGGGATAACACCGGGGAGCTGTTTTTT.

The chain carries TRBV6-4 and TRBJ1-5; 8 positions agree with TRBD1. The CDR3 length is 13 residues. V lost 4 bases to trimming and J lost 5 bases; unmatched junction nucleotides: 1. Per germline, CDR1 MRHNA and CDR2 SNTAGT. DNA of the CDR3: TGTGCCAGCAGTGTGGACAGGGATCAGCCCCAGCATTTT. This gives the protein CASSVDRDQPQHF.

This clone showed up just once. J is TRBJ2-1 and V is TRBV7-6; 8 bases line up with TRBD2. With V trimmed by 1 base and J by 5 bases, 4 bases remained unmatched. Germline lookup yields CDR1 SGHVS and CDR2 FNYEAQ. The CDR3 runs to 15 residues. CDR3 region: CASSLGAGADNEQFF. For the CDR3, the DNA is TGTGCCAGCAGCTTAGGAGCGGGAGCGGACAATGAGCAGTTCTTC.

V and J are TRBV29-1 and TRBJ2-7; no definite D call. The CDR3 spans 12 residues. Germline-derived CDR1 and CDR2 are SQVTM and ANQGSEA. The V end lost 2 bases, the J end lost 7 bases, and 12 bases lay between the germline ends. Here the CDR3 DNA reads TGCAGCGTTGAACTTCGACTGGGTGAGCAGTACTTC. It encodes CSVELRLGEQYF.

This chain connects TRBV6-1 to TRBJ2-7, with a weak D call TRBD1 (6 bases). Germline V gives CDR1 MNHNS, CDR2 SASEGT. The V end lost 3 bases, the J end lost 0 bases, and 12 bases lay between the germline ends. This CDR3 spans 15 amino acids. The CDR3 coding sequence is TGTGCCAGCAGTGATCACGGGACATACTCCTACGAGCAGTACTTC. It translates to CASSDHGTYSYEQYF.

CDR3 sequence reads: CASSQERGRVVNEQFF. The DNA of the CDR3 is TGCGCCAGCAGCCAAGAGCGCGGGAGGGTGGTCAATGAGCAGTTCTTC. The chain has TRBV4-1 and TRBJ2-1; 9 bases agree with TRBD2. CDR3 length: 16 residues. With 0 bases clipped from V and 6 bases from J, the junction kept 6 bases outside the gene matches. Germline values: CDR1 MGHRA, CDR2 YSYEKL.

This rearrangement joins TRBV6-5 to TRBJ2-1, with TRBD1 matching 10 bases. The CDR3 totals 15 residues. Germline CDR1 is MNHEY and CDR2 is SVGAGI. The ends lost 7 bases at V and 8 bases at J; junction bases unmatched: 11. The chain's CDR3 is CASTSDRGPKYEQFF. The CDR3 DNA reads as TGTGCCAGCACCAGCGACAGGGGGCCTAAGTATGAGCAGTTCTTC.

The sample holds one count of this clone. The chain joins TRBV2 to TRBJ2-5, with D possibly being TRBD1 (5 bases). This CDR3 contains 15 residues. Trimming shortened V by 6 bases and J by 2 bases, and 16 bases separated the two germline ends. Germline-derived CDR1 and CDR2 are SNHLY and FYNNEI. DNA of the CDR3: TGTGCCAGCAGCGGAAAAGCAGGGTTTCAAGAGACCCAGTACTTC. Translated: CASSGKAGFQETQYF.

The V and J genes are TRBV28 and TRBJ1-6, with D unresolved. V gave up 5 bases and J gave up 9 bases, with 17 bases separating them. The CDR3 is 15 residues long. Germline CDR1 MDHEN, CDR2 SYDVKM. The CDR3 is CASSVGEGGSSPLHF. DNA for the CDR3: TGTGCCAGCAGTGTGGGAGAGGGAGGATCTTCACCCCTCCACTTT. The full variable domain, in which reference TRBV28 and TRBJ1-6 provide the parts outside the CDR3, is DVKVTQSSRYLVKRTGEKVFLECVQDMDHENMFWYRQDPGLGLRLIYFSYDVKMKEKGDIPEGYSVSREKKERFSLILESASTNQTSMYLCASSVGEGGSSPLHFGNGTRLTVT.

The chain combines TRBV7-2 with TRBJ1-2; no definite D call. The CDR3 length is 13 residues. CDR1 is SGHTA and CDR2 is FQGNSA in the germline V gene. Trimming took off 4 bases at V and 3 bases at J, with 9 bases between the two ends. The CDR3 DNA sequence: TGTGCCAGCAGCTCCGGGGTCGACTATGGCTACACCTTC. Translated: CASSSGVDYGYTF.

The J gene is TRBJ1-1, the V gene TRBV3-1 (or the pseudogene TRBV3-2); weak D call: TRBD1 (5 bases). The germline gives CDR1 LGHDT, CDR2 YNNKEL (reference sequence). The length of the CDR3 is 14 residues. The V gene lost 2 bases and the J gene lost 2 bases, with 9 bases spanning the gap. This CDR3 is CASSQYDSNTEAFF. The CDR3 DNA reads TGTGCCAGCAGCCAATACGACAGCAACACTGAAGCTTTCTTT.

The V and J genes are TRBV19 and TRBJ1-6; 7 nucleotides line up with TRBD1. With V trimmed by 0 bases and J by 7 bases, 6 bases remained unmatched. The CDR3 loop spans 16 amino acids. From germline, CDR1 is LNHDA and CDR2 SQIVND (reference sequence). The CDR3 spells CASSIDYRGWNSPLHF. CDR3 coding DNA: TGTGCCAGTAGTATAGACTACAGGGGATGGAATTCACCCCTCCACTTT.

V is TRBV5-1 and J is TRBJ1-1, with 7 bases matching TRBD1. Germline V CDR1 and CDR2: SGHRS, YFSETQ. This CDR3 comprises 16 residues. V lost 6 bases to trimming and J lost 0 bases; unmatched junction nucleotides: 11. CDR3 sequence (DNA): TGCGCCAGCACCTCCCAAGGGGGCCCTTTGAACACTGAAGCTTTCTTT. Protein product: CASTSQGGPLNTEAFF.

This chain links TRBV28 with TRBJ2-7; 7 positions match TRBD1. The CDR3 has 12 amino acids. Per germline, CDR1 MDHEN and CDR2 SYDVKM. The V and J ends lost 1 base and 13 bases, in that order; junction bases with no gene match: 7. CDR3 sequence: CASSLSGTEPYF. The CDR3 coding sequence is TGTGCCAGCAGTTTATCCGGGACAGAGCCTTACTTC.

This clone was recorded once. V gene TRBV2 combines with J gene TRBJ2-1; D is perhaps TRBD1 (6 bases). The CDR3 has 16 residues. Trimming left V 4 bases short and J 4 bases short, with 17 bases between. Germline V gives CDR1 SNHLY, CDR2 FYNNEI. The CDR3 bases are TGTGCCAGCAGTGGGAGACAGGTAACGGTTTACAATGAGCAGTTCTTC. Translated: CASSGRQVTVYNEQFF.

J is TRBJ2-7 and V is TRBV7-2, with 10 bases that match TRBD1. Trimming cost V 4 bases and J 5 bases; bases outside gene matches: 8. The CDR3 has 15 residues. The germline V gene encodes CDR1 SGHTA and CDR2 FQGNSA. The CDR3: CASSSWDRGGNEQYF. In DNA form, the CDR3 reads TGTGCCAGCAGCTCATGGGACAGGGGTGGCAACGAGCAGTACTTC.

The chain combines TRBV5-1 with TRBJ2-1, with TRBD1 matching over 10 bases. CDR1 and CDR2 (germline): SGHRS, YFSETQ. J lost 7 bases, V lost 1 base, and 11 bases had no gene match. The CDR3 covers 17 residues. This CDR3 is CASSLPLGQGFENEQFF. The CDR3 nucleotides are TGCGCCAGCAGCTTGCCTCTGGGACAGGGGTTTGAGAATGAGCAGTTCTTC.

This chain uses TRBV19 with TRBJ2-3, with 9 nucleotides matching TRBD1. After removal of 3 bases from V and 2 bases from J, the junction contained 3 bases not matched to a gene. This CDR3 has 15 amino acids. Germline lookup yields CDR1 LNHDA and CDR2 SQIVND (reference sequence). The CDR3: CASSIGQGTTDTQYF. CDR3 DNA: TGTGCCAGTAGTATTGGACAGGGGACCACAGATACGCAGTATTTT.

In nucleotides, the CDR3 is TGTGCCAGCAGATCCGGGACTAGCGGGGGGTGGAATGAGCAGTTCTTC. Translated: CASRSGTSGGWNEQFF. The chain couples TRBV5-4 to TRBJ2-1, with 15 bases aligning to TRBD2. V lost 5 bases to trimming and J lost 7 bases; unmatched junction nucleotides: 7. The CDR3 extends over 16 amino acids. Germline CDR1 is SGHNT and CDR2 is YYREEE (reference sequence). Based on the CDR3 plus reference TRBV5-4 and TRBJ2-1, the full variable domain is ETGVTQSPTHLIKTRGQQVTLRCSSQSGHNTVSWYQQALGQGPQFIFQYYREEENGRGNFPPRFSGLQFPNYSSELNVNALELDDSALYLCASRSGTSGGWNEQFFGPGTRLTVL.

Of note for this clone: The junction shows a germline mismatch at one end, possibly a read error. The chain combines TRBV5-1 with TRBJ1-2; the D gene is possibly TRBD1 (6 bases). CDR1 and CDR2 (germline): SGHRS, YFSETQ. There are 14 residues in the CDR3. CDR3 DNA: TGCGCCAGCACCTTGGGAACTCAGGGGAGTAGCTACACCTTC. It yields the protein CASTLGTQGSSYTF. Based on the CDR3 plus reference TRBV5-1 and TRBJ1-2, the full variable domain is KAGVTQTPRYLIKTRGQQVTLSCSPISGHRSVSWYQQTPGQGLQFLFEYFSETQRNKGNFPGRFSGRQFSNSRSEMNVSTLELGDSALYLCASTLGTQGSSYTFGSGTRLTVV.

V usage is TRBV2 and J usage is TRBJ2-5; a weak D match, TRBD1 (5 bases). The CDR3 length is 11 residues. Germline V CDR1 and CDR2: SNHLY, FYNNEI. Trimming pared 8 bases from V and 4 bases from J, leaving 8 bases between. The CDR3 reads CASLQVETQYF. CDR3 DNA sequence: TGTGCCAGCCTACAGGTAGAGACCCAGTACTTC. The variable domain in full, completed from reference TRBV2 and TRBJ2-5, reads EPEVTQTPSHQVTQMGQEVILRCVPISNHLYFYWYRQILGQKVEFLVSFYNNEISEKSEIFDDQFSVERPDGSNFTLKIRSTKLEDSAMYFCASLQVETQYFGPGTRLLVL.

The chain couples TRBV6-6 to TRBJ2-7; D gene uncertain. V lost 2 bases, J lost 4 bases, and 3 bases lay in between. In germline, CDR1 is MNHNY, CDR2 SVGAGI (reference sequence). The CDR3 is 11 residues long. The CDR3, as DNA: TGTGCCAGCAGTTACGCGTACGAGCAGTACTTC. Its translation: CASSYAYEQYF.